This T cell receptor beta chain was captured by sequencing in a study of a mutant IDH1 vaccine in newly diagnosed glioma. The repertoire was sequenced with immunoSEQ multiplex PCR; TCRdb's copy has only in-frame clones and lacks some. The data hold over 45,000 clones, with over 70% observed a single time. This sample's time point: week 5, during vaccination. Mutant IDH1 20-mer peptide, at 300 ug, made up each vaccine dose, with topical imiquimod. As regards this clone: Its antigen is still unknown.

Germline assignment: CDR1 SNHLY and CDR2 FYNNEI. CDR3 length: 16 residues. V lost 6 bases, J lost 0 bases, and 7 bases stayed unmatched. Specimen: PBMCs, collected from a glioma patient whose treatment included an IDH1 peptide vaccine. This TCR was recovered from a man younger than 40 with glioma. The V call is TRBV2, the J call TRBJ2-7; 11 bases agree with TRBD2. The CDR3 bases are TGTGCCAGCAGCTCACTAGCGGGGGTTAGCTCCTACGAGCAGTACTTC. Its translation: CASSSLAGVSSYEQYF.